These 2 T cell receptor beta chains were sequenced from one sample in a study of blood T cell repertoires in COVID-19. The assay was immunoSEQ multiplex PCR, and TCRdb's table has in-frame clones only and misses some. Among approximately 250,000 clones listed, around nine tenths were seen once. Sequencing was done on a sample of peripheral blood. Every receptor here comes from a woman aged 60-75 years who had recovered from COVID-19.

The V call is TRBV3-1 (or the pseudogene TRBV3-2), the J call TRBJ1-6; D might be TRBD1 (5 bases). Germline loops: CDR1 LGHDT, CDR2 YNNKEL (reference sequence). Deletions cut 5 bases from V and 9 bases from J, with 11 bases between. The CDR3 is made up of 13 amino acids. DNA for the CDR3: TGTGCCAGCAGCGGGGGGTGGGCTTCACCCCTCCACTTT. This sequence encodes CASSGGWASPLHF.

The chain has TRBV9 and TRBJ1-4; 7 bases fit TRBD1. The CDR3 totals 14 residues. The V and J ends lost 4 bases and 1 base, in that order; junction bases with no gene match: 1. Germline loops: CDR1 SGDLS, CDR2 YYNGEE. The CDR3 DNA sequence: TGTGCCAGCAGCAGGGGGCGAACTAATGAAAAACTGTTTTTT. Protein: CASSRGRTNEKLFF.